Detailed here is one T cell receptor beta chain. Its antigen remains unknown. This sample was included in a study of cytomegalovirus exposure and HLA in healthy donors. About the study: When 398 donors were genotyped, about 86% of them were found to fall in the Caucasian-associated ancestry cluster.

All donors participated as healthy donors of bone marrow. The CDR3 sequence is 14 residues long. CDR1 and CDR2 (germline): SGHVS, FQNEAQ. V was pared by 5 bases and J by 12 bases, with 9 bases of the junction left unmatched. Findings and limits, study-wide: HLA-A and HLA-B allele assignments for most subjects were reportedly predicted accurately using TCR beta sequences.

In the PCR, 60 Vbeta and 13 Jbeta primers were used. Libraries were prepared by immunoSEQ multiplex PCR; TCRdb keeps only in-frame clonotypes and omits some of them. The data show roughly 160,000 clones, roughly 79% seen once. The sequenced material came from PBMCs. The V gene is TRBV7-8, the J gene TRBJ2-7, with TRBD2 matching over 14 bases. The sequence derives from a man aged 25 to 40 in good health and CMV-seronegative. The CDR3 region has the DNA TGTGCCAGCAGCCCGTCCGGGACTAGCGGGAGTATGTACTTC. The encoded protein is CASSPSGTSGSMYF.